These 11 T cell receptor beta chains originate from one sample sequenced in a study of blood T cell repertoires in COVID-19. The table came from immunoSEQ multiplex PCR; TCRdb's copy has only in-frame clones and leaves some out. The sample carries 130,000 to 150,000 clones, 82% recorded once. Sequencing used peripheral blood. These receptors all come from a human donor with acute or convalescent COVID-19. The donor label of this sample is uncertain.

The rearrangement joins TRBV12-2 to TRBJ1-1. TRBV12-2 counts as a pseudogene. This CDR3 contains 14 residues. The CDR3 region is CASRPDPGLRVAFF. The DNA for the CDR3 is TGTGCAAGTCGCCCCGACCCCGGGTTGAGGGTAGCTTTCTTT.

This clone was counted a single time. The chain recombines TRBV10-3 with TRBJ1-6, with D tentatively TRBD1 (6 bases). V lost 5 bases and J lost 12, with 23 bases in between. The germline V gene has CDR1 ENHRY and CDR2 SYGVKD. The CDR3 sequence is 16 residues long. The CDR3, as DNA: TGTGCCATCAGTCGAGGACAGCTCCCCAGAGCTGAACCCCTCCACTTT. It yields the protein CAISRGQLPRAEPLHF.

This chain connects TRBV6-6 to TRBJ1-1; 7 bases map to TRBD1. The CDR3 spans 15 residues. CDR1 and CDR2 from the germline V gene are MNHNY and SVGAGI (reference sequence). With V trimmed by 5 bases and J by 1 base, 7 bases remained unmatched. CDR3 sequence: CASSRLTGRNTEAFF. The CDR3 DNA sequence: TGTGCCAGCAGTCGGTTGACAGGGCGGAACACTGAAGCTTTCTTT.

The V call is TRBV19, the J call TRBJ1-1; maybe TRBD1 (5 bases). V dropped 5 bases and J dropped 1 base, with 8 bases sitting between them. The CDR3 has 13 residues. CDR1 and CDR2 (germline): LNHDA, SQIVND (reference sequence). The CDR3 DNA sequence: TGTGCCAGTAGTTACGACAGGAACACTGAAGCTTTCTTT. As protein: CASSYDRNTEAFF.

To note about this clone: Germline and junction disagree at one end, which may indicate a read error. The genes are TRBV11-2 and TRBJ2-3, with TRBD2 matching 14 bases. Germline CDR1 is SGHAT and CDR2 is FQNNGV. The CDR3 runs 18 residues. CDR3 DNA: TGTGCCAGCAACTTAGGATTTAGACTAGCGGGGGGGACAGATACGCAGTATTTT. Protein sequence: CASNLGFRLAGGTDTQYF.

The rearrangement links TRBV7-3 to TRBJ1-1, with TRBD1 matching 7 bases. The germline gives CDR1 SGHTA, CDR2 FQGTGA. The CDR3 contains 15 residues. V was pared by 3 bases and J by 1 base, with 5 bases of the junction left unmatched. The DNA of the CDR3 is TGTGCCAGCAGCTTCGCGACAGGGCGGAACACTGAAGCTTTCTTT. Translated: CASSFATGRNTEAFF.

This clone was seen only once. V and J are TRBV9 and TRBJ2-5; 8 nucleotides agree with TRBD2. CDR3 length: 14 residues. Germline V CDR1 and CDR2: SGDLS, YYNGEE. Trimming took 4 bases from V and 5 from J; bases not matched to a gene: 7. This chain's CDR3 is CASSRGGGWETQYF. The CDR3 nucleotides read TGTGCCAGCAGCCGGGGGGGCGGTTGGGAGACCCAGTACTTC.

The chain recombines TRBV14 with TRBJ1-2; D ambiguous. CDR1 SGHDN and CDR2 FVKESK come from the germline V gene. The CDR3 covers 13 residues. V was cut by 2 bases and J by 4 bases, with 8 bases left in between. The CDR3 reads CASSQQASYGYTF. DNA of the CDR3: TGTGCCAGCAGCCAACAGGCTTCCTATGGCTACACCTTC.

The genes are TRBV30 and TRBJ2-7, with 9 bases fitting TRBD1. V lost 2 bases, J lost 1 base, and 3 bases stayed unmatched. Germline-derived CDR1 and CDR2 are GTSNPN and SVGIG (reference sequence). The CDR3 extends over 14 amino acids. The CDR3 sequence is CAWSTGGLSYEQYF. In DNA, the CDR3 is TGTGCCTGGAGTACAGGGGGCCTTTCCTACGAGCAGTACTTC. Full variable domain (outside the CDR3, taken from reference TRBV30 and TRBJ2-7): SQTIHQWPATLVQPVGSPLSLECTVEGTSNPNLYWYRQAAGRGLQLLFYSVGIGQISSEVPQNLSASRPQDRQFILSSKKLLLSDSGFYLCAWSTGGLSYEQYFGPGTRLTVT.

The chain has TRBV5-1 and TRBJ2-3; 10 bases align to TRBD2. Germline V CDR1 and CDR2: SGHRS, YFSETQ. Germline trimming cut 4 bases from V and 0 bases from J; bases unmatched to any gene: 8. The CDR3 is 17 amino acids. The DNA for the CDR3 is TGCGCCAGCAGCCCGCCCCTAGCGGGGGCTAGCACAGATACGCAGTATTTT. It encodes CASSPPLAGASTDTQYF.

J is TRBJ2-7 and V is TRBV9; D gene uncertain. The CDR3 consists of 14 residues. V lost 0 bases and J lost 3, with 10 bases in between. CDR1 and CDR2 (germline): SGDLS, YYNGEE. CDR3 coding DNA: TGTGCCAGCAGCGTAGGCCCCCCAGGCTACGAGCAGTACTTC. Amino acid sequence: CASSVGPPGYEQYF.